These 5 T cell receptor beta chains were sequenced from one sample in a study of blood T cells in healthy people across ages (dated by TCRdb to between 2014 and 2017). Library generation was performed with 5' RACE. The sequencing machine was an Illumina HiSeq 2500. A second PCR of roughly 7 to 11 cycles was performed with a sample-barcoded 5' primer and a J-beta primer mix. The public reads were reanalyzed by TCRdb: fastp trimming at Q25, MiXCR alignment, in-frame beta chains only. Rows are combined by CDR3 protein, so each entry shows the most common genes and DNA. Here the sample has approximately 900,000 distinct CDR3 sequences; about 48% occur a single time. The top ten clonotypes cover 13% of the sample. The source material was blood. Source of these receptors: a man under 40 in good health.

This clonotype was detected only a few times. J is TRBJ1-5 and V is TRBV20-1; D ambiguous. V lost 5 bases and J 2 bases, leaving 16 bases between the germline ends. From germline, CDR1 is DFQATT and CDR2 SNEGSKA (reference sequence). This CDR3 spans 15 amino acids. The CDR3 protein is CSALSRFIGNQPQHF. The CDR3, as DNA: TGCAGTGCTCTTAGTAGGTTTATCGGCAATCAGCCCCAGCATTTT.

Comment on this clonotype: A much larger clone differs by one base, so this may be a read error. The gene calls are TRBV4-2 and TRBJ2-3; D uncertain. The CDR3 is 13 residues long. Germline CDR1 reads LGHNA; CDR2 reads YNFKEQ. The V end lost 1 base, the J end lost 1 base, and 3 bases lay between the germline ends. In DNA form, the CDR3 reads TGTGCCAGCAGCCAAGCTCGCACAGATACGCAGTATTTT. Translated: CASSQARTDTQYF.

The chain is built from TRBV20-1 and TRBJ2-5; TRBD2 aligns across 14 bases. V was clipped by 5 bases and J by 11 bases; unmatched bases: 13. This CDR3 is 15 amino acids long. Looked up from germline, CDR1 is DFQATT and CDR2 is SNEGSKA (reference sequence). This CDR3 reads CSAQTTSGGANEQYF. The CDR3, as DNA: TGCAGTGCTCAAACGACTAGCGGGGGGGCGAATGAGCAGTACTTC.

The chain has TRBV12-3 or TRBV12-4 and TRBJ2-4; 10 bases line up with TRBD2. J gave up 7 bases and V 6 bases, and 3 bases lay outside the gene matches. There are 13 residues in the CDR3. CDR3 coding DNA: TGTGCCAGCAGACTAGCGGGGCAGAACATTCAGTACTTC. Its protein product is CASRLAGQNIQYF.

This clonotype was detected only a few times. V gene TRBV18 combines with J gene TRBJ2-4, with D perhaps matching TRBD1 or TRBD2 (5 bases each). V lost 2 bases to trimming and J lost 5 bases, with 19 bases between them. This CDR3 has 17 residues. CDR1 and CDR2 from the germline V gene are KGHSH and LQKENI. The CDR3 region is CASSPWAAGAGENIQYF. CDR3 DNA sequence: TGTGCCAGCTCACCATGGGCTGCCGGGGCGGGCGAAAACATTCAGTACTTC.